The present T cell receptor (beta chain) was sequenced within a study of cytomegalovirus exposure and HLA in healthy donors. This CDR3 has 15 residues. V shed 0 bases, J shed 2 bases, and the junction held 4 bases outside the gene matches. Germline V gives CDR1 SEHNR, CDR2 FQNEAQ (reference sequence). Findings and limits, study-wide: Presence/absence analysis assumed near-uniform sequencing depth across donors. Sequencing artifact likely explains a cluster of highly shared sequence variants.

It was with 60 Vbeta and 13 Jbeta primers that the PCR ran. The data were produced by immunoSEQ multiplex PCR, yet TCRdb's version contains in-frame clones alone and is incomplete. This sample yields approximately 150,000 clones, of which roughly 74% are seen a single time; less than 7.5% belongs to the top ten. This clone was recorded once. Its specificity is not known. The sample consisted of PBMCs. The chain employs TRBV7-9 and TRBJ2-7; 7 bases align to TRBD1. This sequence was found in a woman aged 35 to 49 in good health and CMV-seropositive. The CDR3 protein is CASSLAGQGAYEQYF. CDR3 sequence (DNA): TGTGCCAGCAGCTTAGCGGGCCAGGGGGCCTACGAGCAGTACTTC. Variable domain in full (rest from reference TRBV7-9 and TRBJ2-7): DTGVSQNPRHKITKRGQNVTFRCDPISEHNRLYWYRQTLGQGPEFLTYFQNEAQLEKSRLLSDRFSAERPKGSFSTLEIQRTEQGDSAMYLCASSLAGQGAYEQYFGPGTRLTVT.